This TCR beta chain came from a study of identical twins. General study points: Zero-insertion results could be subject to partial confounding by invariant MAIT and iNKT cells.

Every donor was a healthy Caucasian. A word on this clonotype: Its specificity is unknown.

cDNA molecules carried unique molecular identifiers, and template switching added a universal primer site. MiXCR, run by TCRdb on the 5' RACE reads, gives a single entry per CDR3 protein. Among around 550,000 distinct CDR3 sequences, 13% to 15% were seen once, and the ten largest hold around 0.48%. The ends were cut back, 0 bases at V and 4 bases at J, with 7 bases in the middle. Germline CDR1 SGHRS, CDR2 YFSETQ. CDR3 size: 14 residues. The same sample was also used in a study of yellow fever vaccine responses in identical twins. From that report: Twins' vaccine T cell responses reportedly seemed partly convergent and partly personalized.

This clonotype was obtained from a woman younger than 30 in good health. The chain links TRBV5-1 to TRBJ2-2; D uncertain. Source material: CD4+ T cells sorted from blood. The CDR3 sequence is CASSLGHGTGELFF. CDR3 nucleotides: TGCGCCAGCAGCTTGGGACACGGCACCGGGGAGCTGTTTTTT.